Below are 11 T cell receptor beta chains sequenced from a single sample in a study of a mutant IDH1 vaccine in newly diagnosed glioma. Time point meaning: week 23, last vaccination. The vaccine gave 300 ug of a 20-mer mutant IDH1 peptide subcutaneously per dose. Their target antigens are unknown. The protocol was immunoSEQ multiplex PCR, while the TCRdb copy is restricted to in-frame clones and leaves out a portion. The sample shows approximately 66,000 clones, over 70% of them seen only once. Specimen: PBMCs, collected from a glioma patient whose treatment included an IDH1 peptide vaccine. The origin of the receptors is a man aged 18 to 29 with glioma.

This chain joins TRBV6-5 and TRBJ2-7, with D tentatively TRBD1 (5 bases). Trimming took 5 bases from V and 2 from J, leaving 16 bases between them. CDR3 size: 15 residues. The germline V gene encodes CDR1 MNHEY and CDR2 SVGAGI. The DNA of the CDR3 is TGTGCCAGCAGTCCCGCCGGTGGGGCCGCCTACGAGCAGTACTTC. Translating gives CASSPAGGAAYEQYF.

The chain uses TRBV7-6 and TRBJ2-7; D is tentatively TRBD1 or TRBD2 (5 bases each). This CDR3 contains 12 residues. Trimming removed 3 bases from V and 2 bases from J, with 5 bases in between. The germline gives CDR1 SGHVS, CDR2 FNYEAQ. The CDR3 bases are TGTGCCAGCAGCTTGGGGGCCTACGAGCAGTACTTC. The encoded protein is CASSLGAYEQYF.

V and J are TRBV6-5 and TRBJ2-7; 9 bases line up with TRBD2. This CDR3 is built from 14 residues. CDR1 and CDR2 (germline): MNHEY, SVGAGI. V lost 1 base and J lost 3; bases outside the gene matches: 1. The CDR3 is CASSYWREGYEQYF. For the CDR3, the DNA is TGTGCCAGCAGTTACTGGCGGGAGGGCTACGAGCAGTACTTC.

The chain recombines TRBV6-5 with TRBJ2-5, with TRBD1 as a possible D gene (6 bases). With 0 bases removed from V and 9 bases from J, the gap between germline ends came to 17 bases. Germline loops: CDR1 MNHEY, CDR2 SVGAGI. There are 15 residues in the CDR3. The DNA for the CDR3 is TGTGCCAGCAGTTACTCGCCACCGCCTGCAGGGGCCCAGTACTTC. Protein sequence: CASSYSPPPAGAQYF.

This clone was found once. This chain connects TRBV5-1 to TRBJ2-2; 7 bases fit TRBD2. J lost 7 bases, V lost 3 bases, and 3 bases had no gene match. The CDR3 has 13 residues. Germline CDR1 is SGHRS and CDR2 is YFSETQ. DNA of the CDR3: TGCGCCAGCAGCTGGGGAGGGAGCGGGGAGCTGTTTTTT. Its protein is CASSWGGSGELFF.

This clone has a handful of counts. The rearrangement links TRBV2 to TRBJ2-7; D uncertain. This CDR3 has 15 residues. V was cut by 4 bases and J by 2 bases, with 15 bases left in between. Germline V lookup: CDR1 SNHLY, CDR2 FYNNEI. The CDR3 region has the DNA TGTGCCAGCAGTGGGATGGGCTCCGAGGCCTACGAGCAGTACTTC. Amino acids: CASSGMGSEAYEQYF.

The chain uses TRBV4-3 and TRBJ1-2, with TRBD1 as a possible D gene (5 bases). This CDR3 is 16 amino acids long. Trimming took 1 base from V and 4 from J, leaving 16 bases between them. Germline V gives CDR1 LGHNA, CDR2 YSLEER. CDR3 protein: CASSQAGVAGSYGYTF. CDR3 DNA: TGCGCCAGCAGCCAAGCCGGTGTTGCAGGGAGCTATGGCTACACCTTC.

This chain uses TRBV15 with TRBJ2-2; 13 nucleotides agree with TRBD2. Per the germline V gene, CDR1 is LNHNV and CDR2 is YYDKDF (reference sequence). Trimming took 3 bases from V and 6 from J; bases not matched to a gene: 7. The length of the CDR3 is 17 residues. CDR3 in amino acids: CATSRKGLAGDAGELFF. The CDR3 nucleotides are TGTGCCACCAGCAGGAAAGGACTAGCGGGAGATGCCGGGGAGCTGTTTTTT.

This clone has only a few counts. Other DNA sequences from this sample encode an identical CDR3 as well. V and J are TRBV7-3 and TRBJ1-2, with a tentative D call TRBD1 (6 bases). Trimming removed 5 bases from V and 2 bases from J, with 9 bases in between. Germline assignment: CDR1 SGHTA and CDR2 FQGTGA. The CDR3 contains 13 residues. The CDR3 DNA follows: TGTGCCAGCAGCCTGGACAGCAACTATGGCTACACCTTC. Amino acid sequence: CASSLDSNYGYTF.

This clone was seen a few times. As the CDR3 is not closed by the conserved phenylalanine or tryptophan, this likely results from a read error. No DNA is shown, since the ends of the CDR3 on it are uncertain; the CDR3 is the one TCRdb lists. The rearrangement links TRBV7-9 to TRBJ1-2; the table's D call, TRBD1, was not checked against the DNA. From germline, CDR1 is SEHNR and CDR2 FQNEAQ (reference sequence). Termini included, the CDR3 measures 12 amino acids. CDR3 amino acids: CASSSGQGVETY.

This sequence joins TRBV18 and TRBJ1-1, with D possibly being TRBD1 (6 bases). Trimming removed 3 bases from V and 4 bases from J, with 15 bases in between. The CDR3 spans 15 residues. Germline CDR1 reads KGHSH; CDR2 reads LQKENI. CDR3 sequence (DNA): TGTGCCAGCTCACCGAGTGCCCAGGGGCTCACTGAAGCTTTCTTT. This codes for CASSPSAQGLTEAFF.